This T cell receptor (beta chain) is drawn from a study of blood T cell repertoires in COVID-19. For the study at large: There were acute and convalescent COVID-19 samples, and they came from the United States, Italy and Spain. Sources were T cells, B-cell-depleted T cells, or PBMCs; the material itself was cDNA or gDNA.

How the authors handled the data: Scientists estimated how many nucleated cells there were by amplifying reference gene primers. TCRdb's copy holds only in-frame clones and misses some; the assay was immunoSEQ multiplex PCR. The DNA was the basis for D and trimming; V, J and clone size are from that table. The sample carries over 130,000 clones, around nine tenths recorded once. In this sample, this clone turned up a few times. The sample contains more than one DNA sequence encoding this CDR3. The V end lost 2 bases, the J end lost 2 bases, and 9 bases lay between the germline ends. Germline loops: CDR1 MDHEN, CDR2 SYDVKM. This CDR3 region has 15 residues.

What was sequenced was peripheral blood. The receptor comes from a human donor in a cohort sampled during active COVID-19. J is TRBJ1-4 and V is TRBV28; D is uncertain. CDR3 in amino acids: CASSLGGNTNEKLFF. Here the CDR3 DNA reads TGTGCCAGCAGTTTAGGAGGGAACACTAATGAAAAACTGTTTTTT.